This TCR beta chain was documented in a study of T-cell reconstitution after alpha-beta-depleted transplantation in children. Notes on the study in general: At day 60, the high TCRbeta diversity found in some patients originated from recipient T cells and thymic progenitors that had survived. T-cell counts and diversity at one year following transplant were attributed mainly to newly produced T cells.

This clonotype was observed many times. Its antigen is not identified. V was cut by 3 bases and J by 3 bases, with 9 bases left in between. Per the germline V gene, CDR1 is DFQATT and CDR2 is SNEGSKA (reference sequence). CDR3 size: 13 residues. Unique molecular identifiers were incorporated into the prepared TCRbeta library. One entry per CDR3 protein, called by TCRdb with MiXCR from the PCR reads. This repertoire shows fewer than 350,000 distinct CDR3 sequences, around 10% found once; its top ten account for 23%. The chain employs TRBV20-1 and TRBJ2-1; no definite D call. Specimen: peripheral blood, collected 180 days after TCRalphabeta/CD19-depleted stem cell transplant. The origin of this receptor is a male patient between 2 and 10 years old who had a stem cell transplant for chronic granulomatous disease, so the T cells may come from the graft donor. CDR3: CSASITVYNEQFF. The CDR3 bases are TGCAGTGCTAGTATTACGGTCTACAATGAGCAGTTCTTC.